Here is one TCR beta chain with its context. V lost 2 bases to trimming and J lost 0 bases, with 13 bases between them. Germline V gives CDR1 PRHDT, CDR2 FYEKMQ (reference sequence). This CDR3 is 16 amino acids long. The assay was immunoSEQ multiplex PCR, and TCRdb's table has in-frame clones only and misses some. The table lists roughly 20,000 clones, roughly 80% of them singletons. The data originate from a study of control samples from healthy donors and cancer patients. Sequenced sample: PBMCs. This receptor was identified in a man in his sixties with colorectal cancer. The chain joins TRBV13 to TRBJ1-1; a possible D gene is TRBD1 (5 bases). This CDR3 reads CASSLKSGTVNTEAFF. The DNA of the CDR3 is TGTGCCAGCAGCTTAAAGTCCGGGACGGTGAACACTGAAGCTTTCTTT.